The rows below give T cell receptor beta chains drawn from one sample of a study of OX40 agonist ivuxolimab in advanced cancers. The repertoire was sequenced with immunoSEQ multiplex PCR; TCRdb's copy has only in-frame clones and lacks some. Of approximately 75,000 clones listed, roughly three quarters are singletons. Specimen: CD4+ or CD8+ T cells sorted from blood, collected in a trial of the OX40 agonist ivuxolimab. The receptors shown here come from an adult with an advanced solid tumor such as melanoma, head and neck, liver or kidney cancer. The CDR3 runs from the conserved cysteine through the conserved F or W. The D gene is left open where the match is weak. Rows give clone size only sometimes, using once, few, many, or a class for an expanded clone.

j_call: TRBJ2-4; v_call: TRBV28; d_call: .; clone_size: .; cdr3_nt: TGTGCCAGCAGGGGGGTCATAGTCAAAAACATTCAGTACTTC; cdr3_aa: CASRGVIVKNIQYF
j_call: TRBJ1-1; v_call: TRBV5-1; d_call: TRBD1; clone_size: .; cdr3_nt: TGCGCCAGCAGCAAAAGATGGACAGGGGGTGAAGCTTTCTTT; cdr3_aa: CASSKRWTGGEAFF
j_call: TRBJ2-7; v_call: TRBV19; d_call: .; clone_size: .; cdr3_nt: TGTGCCAGTAGTATGGGGGGAAGCTCCTACGAGCAGTACTTC; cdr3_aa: CASSMGGSSYEQYF
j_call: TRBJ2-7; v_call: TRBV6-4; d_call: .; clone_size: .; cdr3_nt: TGTGCCAGCAATACCAAACAGGGCCCCTCTTACCATTTCCCTTACGAGCAGTACTTC; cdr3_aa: CASNTKQGPSYHFPYEQYF
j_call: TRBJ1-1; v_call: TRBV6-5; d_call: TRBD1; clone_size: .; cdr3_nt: TGTGCCAGCAGTCAACAGGGGGCGAACACTGAAGCTTTCTTT; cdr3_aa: CASSQQGANTEAFF
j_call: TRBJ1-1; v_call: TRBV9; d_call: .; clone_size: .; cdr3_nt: TGTGCCAGCAGCCCCTCGACTATGAACACTGAAGCTTTCTTT; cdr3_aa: CASSPSTMNTEAFF
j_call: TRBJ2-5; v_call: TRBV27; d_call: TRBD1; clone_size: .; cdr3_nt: TGTGCCAGCAGTTTAAACGGCCACGGGACAGTGGAGACCCAGTACTTC; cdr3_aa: CASSLNGHGTVETQYF
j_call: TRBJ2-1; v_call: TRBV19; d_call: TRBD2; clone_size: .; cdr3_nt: TGTGCCAGTAGTCAGTCTAGCGGGAGGCTCTTGATTAGCAATGAGCAGTTCTTC; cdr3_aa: CASSQSSGRLLISNEQFF
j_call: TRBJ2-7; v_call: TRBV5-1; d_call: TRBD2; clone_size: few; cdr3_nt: TGCGCCAGCAGCTCGAGAGGGGCTGTGACTAGCGGGAGAAACGAGCAGTACTTC; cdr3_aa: CASSSRGAVTSGRNEQYF
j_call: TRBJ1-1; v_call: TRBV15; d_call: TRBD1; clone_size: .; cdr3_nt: TGTGCCACCAGCAGACGACAGGGAGGGGCCACTGAAGCTTTCTTT; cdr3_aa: CATSRRQGGATEAFF
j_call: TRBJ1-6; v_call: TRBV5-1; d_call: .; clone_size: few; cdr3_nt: TGCGCCAGCAGCTTACAAACAGGGAATTCACCCCTCCACTTT; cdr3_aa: CASSLQTGNSPLHF
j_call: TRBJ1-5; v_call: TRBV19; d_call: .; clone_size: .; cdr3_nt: TGTGCCAGTAGTAGCGGGCAGCCCCAGCATTTT; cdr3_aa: CASSSGQPQHF
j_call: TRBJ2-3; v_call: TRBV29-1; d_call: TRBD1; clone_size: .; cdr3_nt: TGCAGCGTTGATGGGGACAGGGGGTGGGCAGATACGCAGTATTTT; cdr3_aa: CSVDGDRGWADTQYF
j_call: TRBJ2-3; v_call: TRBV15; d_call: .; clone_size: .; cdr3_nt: TGTGCCACCAGCAGAGATGGGGTGGGTACGCAGTATTTT; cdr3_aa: CATSRDGVGTQYF
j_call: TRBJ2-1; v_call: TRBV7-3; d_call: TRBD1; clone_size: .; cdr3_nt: TGTGCCAGCAGTACAGTCGACAGGGTTCCAGCCAATGAGCAGTTCTTC; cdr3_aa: CASSTVDRVPANEQFF
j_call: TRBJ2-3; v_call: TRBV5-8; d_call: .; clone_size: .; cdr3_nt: TGTGCCAGCAGCGTTAGCGGTAGCACAGATACGCAGTATTTT; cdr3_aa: CASSVSGSTDTQYF
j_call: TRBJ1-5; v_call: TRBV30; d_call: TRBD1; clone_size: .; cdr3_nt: TGTGCCTGGAGTACCAGAACGCGGGACAGGGGTTTCAATCAGCCCCAGCATTTT; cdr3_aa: CAWSTRTRDRGFNQPQHF
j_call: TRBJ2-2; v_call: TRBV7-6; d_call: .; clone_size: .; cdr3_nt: TGTGCCAGCAGCTTGAGGCCAGTTGATCCCTCGTTGAACACCGGGGAGCTGTTTTTT; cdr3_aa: CASSLRPVDPSLNTGELFF
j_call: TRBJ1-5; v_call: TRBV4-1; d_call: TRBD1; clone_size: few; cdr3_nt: TGCGCCAGCAGCCTAACCGGGACAGATCTTCAGCCCCAGCATTTT; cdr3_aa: CASSLTGTDLQPQHF
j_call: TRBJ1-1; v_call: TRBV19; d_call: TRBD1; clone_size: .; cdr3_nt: TGTGCCAGTAGCCGACAGGGGGGAGACACTGAAGCTTTCTTT; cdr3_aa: CASSRQGGDTEAFF
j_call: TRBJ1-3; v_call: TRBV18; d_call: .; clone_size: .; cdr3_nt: TGTGCCAGCTCACTGGGGACTGCTGGAAACACCATATATTTT; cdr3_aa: CASSLGTAGNTIYF
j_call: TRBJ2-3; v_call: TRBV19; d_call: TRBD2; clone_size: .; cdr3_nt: TGTGCCAGTAGTATACGGGAGGCGGGCACAGATACGCAGTATTTT; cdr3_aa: CASSIREAGTDTQYF
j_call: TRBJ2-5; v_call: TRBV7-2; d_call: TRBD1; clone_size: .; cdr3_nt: TGTGCCAGCAGCAAGAGCCAGCGACCGGGACAGGGGAAGGAGACCCAGTACTTC; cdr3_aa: CASSKSQRPGQGKETQYF
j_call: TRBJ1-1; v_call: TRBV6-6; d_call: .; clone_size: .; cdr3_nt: TGTGCCAGCAGTTACTCGGTCAGTTGGGGCAGGGGCGAAGCTTTCTTT; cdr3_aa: CASSYSVSWGRGEAFF
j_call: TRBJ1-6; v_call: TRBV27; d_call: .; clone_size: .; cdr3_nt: TGTGCCAGCAGTTTGTACGGGACGGTGAGCTCCTATAATTCACCCCTCCACTTT; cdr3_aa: CASSLYGTVSSYNSPLHF
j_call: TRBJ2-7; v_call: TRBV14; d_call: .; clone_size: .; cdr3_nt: TGTGCCAGCAGCCAAGGGGCCGCCGAGCAGTACTTC; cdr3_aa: CASSQGAAEQYF
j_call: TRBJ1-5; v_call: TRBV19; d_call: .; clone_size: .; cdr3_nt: TGTGCCAGTAGTATAGATCCCCCTCAGCCCCAGCATTTT; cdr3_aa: CASSIDPPQPQHF
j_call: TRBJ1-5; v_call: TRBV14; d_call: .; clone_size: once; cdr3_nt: TGTGCCAGCAGCCGGACGGTGAATCAGCCCCAGCATTTT; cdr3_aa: CASSRTVNQPQHF
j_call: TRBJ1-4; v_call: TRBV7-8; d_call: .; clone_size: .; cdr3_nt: TGTGCCAGCAGTTCTAATTCCCCGACTAATGAAAAACTGTTTTTT; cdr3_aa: CASSSNSPTNEKLFF
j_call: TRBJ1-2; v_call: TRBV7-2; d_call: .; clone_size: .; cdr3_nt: TGTGCCAGCAGCGCGGACAGTAACTATGGCTACACCTTC; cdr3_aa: CASSADSNYGYTF
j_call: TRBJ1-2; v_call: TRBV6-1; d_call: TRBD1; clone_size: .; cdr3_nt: TGTGCCAGCAGAAGGGACAGCCCTAACTATGGCTACACCTTC; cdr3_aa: CASRRDSPNYGYTF
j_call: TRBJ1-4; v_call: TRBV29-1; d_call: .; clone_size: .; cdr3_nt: TGCAGCGGTTACGGGTTTCCAGGAGAGGATAATGAAAAACTGTTTTTT; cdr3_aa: CSGYGFPGEDNEKLFF
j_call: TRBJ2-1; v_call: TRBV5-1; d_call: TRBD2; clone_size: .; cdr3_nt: TGCGCCAGCAGCTTGAGGAGCGGGAGGGAGGGTGAGCAGTTCTTC; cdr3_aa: CASSLRSGREGEQFF
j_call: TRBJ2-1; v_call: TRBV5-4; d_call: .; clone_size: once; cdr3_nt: TGTGCCAGCAGCTTTAGGGCTAGGGTGAACAATGAGCAGTTCTTC; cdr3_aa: CASSFRARVNNEQFF
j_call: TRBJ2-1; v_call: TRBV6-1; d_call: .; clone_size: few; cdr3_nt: TGTGCCAGCACCTCGGGGCTCTCCTACAATGAGCAGTTCTTC; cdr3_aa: CASTSGLSYNEQFF
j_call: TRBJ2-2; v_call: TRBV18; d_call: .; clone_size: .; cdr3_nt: TGTGCCAGCTCACCTAACACGGGGGCCGGGGAGCTGTTTTTT; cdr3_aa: CASSPNTGAGELFF
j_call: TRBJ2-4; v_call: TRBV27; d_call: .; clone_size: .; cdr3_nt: TGTGCCAGCAGTCGGACAGTCCAAAACATTCAGTACTTC; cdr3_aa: CASSRTVQNIQYF
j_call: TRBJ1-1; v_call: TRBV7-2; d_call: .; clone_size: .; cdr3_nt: TGTGCCAGCAGCTCCCCCCGGGGCACTGAAGCTTTCTTT; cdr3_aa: CASSSPRGTEAFF
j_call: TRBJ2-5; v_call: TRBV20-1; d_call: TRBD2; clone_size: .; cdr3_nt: TGCAGTGCCGGGAGGCGCGAGACCCAGTACTTC; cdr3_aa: CSAGRRETQYF
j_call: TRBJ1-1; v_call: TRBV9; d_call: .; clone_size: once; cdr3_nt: TGTGCCAGCAGCGGCAGCGAGAACACTGAAGCTTTCTTT; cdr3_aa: CASSGSENTEAFF
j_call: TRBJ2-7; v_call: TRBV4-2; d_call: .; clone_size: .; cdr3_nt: TGTGCCAGCAGCTATAAGGGCTCCTACGAGCAGTACTTC; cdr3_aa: CASSYKGSYEQYF
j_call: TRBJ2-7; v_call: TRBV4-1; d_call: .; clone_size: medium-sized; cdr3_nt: TGCGCCAGCAGCCCAGGGCCAGGAGGCTCAGAGGTCGAGCAGTACTTC; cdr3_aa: CASSPGPGGSEVEQYF
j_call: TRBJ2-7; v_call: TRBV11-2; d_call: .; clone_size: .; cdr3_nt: TGTGCCAGCAGCTTAGATCTGGCAGGGTACGAGCAGTACTTC; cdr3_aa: CASSLDLAGYEQYF
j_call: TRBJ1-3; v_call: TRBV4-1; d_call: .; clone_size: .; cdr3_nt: TGCGCCAGCAGCCAACAGGGTTCTGGAAACACCATATATTTT; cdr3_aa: CASSQQGSGNTIYF
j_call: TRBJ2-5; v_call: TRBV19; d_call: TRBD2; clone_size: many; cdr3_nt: TGTGCCAGTAGTATCCGGGGGGATGGAGAGACCCAGTACTTC; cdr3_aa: CASSIRGDGETQYF
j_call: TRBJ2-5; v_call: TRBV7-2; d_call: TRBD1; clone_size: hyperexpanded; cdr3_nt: TGTGCCAGCAGCTTAGCCGGGACAGGGGGACAAGAGACCCAGTACTTC; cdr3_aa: CASSLAGTGGQETQYF
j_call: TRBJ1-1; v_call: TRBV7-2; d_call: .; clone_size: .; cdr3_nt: TGTGCCAGCAGCCCCCAGGGGTTGGGGACTGAAGCTTTCTTT; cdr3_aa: CASSPQGLGTEAFF
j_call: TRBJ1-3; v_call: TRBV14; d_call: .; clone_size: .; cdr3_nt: TGTGCCAGCAGCCAAGATCTCGCAGGGTCTGGCGACACCATATATTTT; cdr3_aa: CASSQDLAGSGDTIYF
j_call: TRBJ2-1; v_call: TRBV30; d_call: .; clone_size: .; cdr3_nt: TGTGCCTGGAGTGTCCGCAATGAGCAGTTCTTC; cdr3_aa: CAWSVRNEQFF
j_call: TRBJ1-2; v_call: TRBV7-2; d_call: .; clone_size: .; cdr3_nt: TGTGCCAGCAGCTTAGGAGTCTTCCATCGAGGTTATGGCTACACCTTC; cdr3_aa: CASSLGVFHRGYGYTF
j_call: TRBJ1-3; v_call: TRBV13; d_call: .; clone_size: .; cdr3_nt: TGTGCCAGCAGCTTAGCACCAGGGGATGGAAACACCATATATTTT; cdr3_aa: CASSLAPGDGNTIYF
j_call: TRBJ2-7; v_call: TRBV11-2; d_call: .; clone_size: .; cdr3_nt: TGTGCCAGCAGCTTAGATCTTCTGGTTTCCTACGAGCAGTACTTC; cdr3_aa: CASSLDLLVSYEQYF
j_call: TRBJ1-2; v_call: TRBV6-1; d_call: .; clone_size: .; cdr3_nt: TGTGCCAGCAGCCTAGGACCTGTCTACTATGGCTACACCTTC; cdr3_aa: CASSLGPVYYGYTF
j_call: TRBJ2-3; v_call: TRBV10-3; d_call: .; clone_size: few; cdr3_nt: TGTGCCATCAGCCGGGACCACTCCGATACGCAGTATTTT; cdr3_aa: CAISRDHSDTQYF
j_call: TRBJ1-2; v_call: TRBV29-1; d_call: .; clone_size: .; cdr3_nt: TGCAGCGTTGGTGGGGGCCAACTTTATGGCTACACCTTC; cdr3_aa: CSVGGGQLYGYTF
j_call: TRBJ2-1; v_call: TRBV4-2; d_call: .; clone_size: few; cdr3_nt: TGTGCCAGCAGCCAAGACCCCCTTGGGGGGGCGCGGGTCAATGAGCAGTTCTTC; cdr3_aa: CASSQDPLGGARVNEQFF
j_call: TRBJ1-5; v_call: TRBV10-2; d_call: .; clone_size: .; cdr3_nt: TGCGCCACAGGGGACCCAAATCAGCCCCAGCATTTT; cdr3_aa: CATGDPNQPQHF
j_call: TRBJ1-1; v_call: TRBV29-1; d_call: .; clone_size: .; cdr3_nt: TGCAGCGTTACGAACTTGAACACTGAAGCTTTCTTT; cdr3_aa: CSVTNLNTEAFF